This T cell receptor (beta chain) originates from a study of quantifying T cell responses using KT2 cells. In the study overall: Reverse transcription used primers in the TCR alpha and beta constant regions.

A single-stranded UMI oligo with SP2 sequence was ligated to cDNA 3' ends. The first PCR ran approximately 4 cycles with an equimolar RC1.1 and RC1.2 beta primer mix. MiXCR was run by TCRdb on the UMI-ligation and nested PCR reads, yielding one entry per CDR3 protein. The table has around 56,000 distinct CDR3 sequences, about 12% seen once. The clonotype was recovered from a human donor. The sample was PBMCs spiked with cells of the T cell clone KT2.

The CDR3, as DNA: TGTGCCAGCAGGGCGAACGCGGGACTAGCGGGGGGCCCAGGGGAGTATTTT. It codes for CASRANAGLAGGPGEYF. This sequence joins TRBV6-6 and TRBJ2-3; 15 bases agree with TRBD2. CDR1 is MNHNY, CDR2 SVGAGI, per germline (reference sequence). The CDR3 spans 17 residues. J gave up 13 bases and V 6 bases, and 17 bases lay outside the gene matches.